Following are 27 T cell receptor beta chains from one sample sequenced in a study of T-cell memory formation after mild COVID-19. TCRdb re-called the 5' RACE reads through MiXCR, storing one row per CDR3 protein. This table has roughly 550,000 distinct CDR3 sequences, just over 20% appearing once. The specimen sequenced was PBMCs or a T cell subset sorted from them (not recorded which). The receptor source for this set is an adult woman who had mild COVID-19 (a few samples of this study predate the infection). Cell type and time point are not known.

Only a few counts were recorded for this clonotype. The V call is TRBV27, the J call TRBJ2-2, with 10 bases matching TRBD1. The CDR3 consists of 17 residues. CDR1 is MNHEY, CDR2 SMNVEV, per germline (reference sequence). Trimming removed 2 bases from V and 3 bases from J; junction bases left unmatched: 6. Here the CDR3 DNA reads TGTGCCAGCAGTTTACTTGGGACAGGGGACTACACCGGGGAGCTGTTTTTT. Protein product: CASSLLGTGDYTGELFF.

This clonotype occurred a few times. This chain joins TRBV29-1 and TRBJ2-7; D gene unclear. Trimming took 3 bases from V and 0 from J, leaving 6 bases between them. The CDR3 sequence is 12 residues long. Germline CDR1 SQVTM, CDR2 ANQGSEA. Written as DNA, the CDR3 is TGCAGCGTTGAGCTCGTCTCCTACGAGCAGTACTTC. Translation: CSVELVSYEQYF.

This CDR3 reads CASSRRQIFSTDTQYF. The CDR3 DNA reads as TGTGCCAGCAGCCGTAGACAGATTTTTAGCACAGATACGCAGTATTTT. This chain uses TRBV14 with TRBJ2-3, with D tentatively TRBD1 (5 bases). The V gene lost 4 bases and the J gene lost 0 bases, with 14 bases spanning the gap. CDR3 length: 16 residues. The V gene's germline CDR1 is SGHDN and CDR2 FVKESK.

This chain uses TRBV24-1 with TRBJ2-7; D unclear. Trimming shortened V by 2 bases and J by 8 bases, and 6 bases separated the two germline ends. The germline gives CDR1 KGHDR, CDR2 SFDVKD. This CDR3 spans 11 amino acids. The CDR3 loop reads CATSDYQKQYF. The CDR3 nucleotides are TGTGCCACCAGTGATTATCAGAAGCAGTACTTC.

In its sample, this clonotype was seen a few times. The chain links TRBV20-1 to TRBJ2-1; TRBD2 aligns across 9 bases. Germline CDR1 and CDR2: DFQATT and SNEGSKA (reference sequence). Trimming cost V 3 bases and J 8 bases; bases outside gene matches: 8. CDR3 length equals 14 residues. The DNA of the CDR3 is TGCAGTGCTAGGGTTAGCGGGAGAAAAGATGAGCAGTTCTTC. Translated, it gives CSARVSGRKDEQFF.

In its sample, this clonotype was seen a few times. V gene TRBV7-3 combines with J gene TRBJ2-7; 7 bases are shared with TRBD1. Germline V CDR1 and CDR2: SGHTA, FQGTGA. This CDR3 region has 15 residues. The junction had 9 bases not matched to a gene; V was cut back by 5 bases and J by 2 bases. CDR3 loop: CASSRTGQGAYEQYF. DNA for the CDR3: TGTGCCAGCAGCCGGACAGGCCAAGGCGCCTACGAGCAGTACTTC.

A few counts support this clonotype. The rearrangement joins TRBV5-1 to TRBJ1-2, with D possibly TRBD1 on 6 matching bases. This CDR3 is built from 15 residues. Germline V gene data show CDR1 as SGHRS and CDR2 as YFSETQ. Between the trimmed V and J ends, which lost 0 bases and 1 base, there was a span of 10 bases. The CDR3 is CASSLVAGVNYGYTF. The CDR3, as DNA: TGCGCCAGCAGCTTGGTGGCAGGGGTTAACTATGGCTACACCTTC.

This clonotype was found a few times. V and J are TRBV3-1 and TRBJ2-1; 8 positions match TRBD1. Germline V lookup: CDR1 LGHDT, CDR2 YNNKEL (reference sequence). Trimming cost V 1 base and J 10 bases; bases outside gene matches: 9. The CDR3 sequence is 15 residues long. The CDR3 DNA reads TGTGCCAGCAGCCAAGCCGTCCACAGGGGGTGGGAGCAGTTCTTC. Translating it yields CASSQAVHRGWEQFF.

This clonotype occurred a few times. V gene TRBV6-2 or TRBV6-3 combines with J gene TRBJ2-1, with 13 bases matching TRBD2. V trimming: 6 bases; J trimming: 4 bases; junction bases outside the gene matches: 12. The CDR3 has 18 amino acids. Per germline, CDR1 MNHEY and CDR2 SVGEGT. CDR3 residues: CASRYGTSGTLIYNEQFF. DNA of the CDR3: TGTGCCAGCAGATACGGGACTAGCGGGACCCTCATTTACAATGAGCAGTTCTTC.

For the CDR3, the DNA is TGCGCCAGCAGCTTGGCCTGGCTAGCGGGGGGATACTCCTACAATGAGCAGTTCTTC. Its translation is CASSLAWLAGGYSYNEQFF. This rearrangement joins TRBV5-1 to TRBJ2-1, with 11 bases that match TRBD2. The CDR3 is 19 amino acids. J was trimmed by 0 bases and V by 0 bases; bases with no gene match: 8. Per the germline V gene, CDR1 is SGHRS and CDR2 is YFSETQ.

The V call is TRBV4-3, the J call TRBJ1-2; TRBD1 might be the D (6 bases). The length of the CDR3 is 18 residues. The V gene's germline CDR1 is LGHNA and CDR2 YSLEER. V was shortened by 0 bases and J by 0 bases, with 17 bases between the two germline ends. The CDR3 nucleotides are TGCGCCAGCAGCCAAGAGTTCGGGGGGCTTAGCGCTAACTATGGCTACACCTTC. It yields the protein CASSQEFGGLSANYGYTF.

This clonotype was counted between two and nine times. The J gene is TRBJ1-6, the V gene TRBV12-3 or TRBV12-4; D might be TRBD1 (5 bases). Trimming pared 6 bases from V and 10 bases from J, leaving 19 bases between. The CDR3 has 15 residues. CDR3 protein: CASSPEGMTGSPLHF. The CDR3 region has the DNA TGTGCCAGCAGCCCGGAGGGGATGACGGGATCACCCCTCCACTTT.

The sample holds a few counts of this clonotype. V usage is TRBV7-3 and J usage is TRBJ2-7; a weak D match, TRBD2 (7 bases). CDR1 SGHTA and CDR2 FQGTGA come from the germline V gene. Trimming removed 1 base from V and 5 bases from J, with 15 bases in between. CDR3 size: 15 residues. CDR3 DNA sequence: TGTGCCAGCAGCTTAAGCGGGGGCGGGATGAACGAGCAGTACTTC. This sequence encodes CASSLSGGGMNEQYF.

The CDR3 DNA follows: TGTGCCAGCAGCTTAGCGCGCCTGAGGGGGGCCTCAGATACGCAGTATTTT. Translation gives CASSLARLRGASDTQYF. This chain uses TRBV7-6 with TRBJ2-3, with D possibly called TRBD1 or TRBD2 (6 bases each). This CDR3 region has 17 residues. Trimming cost V 0 bases and J 4 bases, with 17 bases left between them. Germline lookup yields CDR1 SGHVS and CDR2 FNYEAQ.

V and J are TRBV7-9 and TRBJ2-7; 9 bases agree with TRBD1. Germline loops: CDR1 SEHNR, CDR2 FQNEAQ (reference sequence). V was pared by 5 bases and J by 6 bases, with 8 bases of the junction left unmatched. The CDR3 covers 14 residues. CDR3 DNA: TGTGCCAGCAGCCCACAGGGGGCCTCATTCGAGCAGTACTTC. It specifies CASSPQGASFEQYF.

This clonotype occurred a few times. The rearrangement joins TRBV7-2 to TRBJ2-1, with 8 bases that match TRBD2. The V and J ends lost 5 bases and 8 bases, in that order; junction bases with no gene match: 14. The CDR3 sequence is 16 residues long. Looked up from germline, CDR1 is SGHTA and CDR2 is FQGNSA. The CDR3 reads CASSPTGTRGSYEQFF. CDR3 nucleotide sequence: TGTGCCAGCAGCCCAACCGGGACTAGGGGTTCCTATGAGCAGTTCTTC.

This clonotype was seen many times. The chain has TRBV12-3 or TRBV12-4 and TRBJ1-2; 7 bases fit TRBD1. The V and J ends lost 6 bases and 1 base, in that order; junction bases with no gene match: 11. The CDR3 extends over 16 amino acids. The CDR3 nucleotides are TGTGCCAGCAGGCCGACAGGGACTGGGTTTAACTATGGCTACACCTTC. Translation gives CASRPTGTGFNYGYTF.

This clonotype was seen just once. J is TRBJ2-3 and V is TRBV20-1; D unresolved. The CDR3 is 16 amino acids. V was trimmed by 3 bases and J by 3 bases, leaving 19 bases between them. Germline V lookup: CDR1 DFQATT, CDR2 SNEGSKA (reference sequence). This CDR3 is CSARKGIARGTDTQYF. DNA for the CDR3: TGCAGTGCTAGGAAGGGTATAGCTCGTGGGACAGATACGCAGTATTTT.

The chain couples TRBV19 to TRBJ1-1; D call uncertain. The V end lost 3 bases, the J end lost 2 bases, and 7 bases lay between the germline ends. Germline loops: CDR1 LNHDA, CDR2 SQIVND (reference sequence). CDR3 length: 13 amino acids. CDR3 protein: CASSMVENTEAFF. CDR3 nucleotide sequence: TGTGCCAGTAGTATGGTTGAAAACACTGAAGCTTTCTTT. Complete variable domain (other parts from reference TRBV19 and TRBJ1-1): DGGITQSPKYLFRKEGQNVTLSCEQNLNHDAMYWYRQDPGQGLRLIYYSQIVNDFQKGDIAEGYSVSREKKESFPLTVTSAQKNPTAFYLCASSMVENTEAFFGQGTRLTVV.

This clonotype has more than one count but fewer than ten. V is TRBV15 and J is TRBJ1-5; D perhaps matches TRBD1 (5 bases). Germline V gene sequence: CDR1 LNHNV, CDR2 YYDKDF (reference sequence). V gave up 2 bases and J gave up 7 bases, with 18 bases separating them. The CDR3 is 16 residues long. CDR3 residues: CATSRSHAGLGQPQHF. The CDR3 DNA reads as TGTGCCACCAGCAGATCCCATGCGGGGCTCGGGCAGCCCCAGCATTTT.

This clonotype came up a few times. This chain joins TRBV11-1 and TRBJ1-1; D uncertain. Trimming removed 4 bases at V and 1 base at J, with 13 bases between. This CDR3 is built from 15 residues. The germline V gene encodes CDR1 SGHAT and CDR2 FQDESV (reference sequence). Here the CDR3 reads CASSSDISRNTEAFF. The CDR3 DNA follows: TGTGCCAGCAGCTCAGACATCTCAAGGAACACTGAAGCTTTCTTT.

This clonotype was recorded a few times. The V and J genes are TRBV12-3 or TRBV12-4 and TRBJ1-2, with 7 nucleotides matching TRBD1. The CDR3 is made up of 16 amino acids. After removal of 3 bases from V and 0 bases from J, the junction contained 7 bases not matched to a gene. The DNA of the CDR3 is TGTGCCAGCAGTTTTGCCCATGGACAGGCTAACTATGGCTACACCTTC. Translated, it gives CASSFAHGQANYGYTF.

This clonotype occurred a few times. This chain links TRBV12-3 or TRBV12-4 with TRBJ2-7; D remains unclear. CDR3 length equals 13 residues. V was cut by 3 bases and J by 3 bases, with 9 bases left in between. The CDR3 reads CASSLWQSYEQYF. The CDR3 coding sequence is TGTGCCAGCAGTTTGTGGCAGAGCTACGAGCAGTACTTC.

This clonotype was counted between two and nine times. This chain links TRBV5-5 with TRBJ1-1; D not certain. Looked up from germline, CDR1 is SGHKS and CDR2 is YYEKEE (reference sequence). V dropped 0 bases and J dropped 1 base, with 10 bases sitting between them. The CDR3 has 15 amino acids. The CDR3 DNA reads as TGTGCCAGCAGCTTGGTCCAGGTGGGGAACACTGAAGCTTTCTTT. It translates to CASSLVQVGNTEAFF.

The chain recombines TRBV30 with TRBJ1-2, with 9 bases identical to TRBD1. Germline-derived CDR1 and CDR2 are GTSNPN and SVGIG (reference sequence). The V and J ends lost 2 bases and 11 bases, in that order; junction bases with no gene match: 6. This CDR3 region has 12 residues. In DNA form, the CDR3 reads TGTGCCTGGAGTCCCGGGACAGGGAATTACACCTTC. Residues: CAWSPGTGNYTF.

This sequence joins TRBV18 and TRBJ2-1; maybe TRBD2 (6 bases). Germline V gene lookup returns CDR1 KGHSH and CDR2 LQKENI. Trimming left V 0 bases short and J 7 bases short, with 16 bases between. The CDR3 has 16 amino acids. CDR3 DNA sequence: TGTGCCAGCTCACCACCGTCAAAACTAGCCGTTAATGAGCAGTTCTTC. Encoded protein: CASSPPSKLAVNEQFF.

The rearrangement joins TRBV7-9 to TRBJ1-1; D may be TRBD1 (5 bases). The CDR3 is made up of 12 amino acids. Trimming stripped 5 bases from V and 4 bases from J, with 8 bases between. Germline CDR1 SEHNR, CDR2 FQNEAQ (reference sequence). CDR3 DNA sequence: TGTGCCAGCAGCGTAGGGGTCACTGAAGCTTTCTTT. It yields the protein CASSVGVTEAFF.